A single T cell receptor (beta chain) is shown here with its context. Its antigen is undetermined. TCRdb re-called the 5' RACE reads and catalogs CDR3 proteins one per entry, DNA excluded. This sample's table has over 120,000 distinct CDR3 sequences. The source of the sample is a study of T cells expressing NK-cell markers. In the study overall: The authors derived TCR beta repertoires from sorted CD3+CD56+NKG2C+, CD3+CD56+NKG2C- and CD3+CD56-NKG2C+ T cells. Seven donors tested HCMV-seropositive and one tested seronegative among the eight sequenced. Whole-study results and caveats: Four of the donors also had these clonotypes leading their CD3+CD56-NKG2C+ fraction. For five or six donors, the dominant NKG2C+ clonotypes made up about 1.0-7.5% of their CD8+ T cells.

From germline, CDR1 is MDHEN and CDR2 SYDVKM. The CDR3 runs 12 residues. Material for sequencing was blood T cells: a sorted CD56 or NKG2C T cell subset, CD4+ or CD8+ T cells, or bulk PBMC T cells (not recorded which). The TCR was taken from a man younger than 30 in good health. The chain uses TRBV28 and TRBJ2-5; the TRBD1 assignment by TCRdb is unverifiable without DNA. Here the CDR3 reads CASAPAGETQYF. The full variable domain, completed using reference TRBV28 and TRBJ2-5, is DVKVTQSSRYLVKRTGEKVFLECVQDMDHENMFWYRQDPGLGLRLIYFSYDVKMKEKGDIPEGYSVSREKKERFSLILESASTNQTSMYLCASAPAGETQYFGPGTRLLVL.